This is a list of T cell receptor beta chains from one sample in a study of cytomegalovirus exposure and HLA in healthy donors. Method: immunoSEQ multiplex PCR; TCRdb's copy keeps in-frame clones and lacks some. This sample has fewer than 200,000 clones; about 75% occur once, and the top ten carry just under 1%. The material sequenced was PBMCs. These receptors were taken from a woman between 45 and 60 years old in good health and CMV-seropositive. Both conserved end residues are part of each CDR3. The D gene is left open where the match is weak. Rows give clone size only sometimes, using once, few, many, or a class for an expanded clone.

V gene	J gene	clone size	D gene	CDR3 length	CDR3 DNA	CDR3 protein
TRBV2	TRBJ1-1	few	-	11	TGTGCCAGCAGTGAACTCGTTGAAGCTTTCTTT	CASSELVEAFF
TRBV2	TRBJ2-5	few	TRBD1	13	TGTGCCAGCATTCACAGGGGGAAAGAGACCCAGTACTTC	CASIHRGKETQYF
TRBV18	TRBJ1-1	-	-	14	TGTGCCAGCTCACCCCGTGGCCTGGTGACTGAAGCTTTCTTT	CASSPRGLVTEAFF
TRBV27	TRBJ2-7	-	TRBD2	16	TGTGCCAGCAGTTTATCGCGGACTAGCGGGATCTACGAGCAGTACTTC	CASSLSRTSGIYEQYF
TRBV2	TRBJ1-4	few	-	14	TGTGCCAGCAGTGACGGCGGGAGTAATGAAAAACTGTTTTTT	CASSDGGSNEKLFF
TRBV4-3	TRBJ2-4	-	TRBD1	14	TGCGCCAGCAGCCAAGAAGCGGACAGGAACATTCAGTACTTC	CASSQEADRNIQYF
TRBV6-1	TRBJ2-1	-	TRBD2	15	TGTGCCAGCAGCTTTAGCGGGAGCTCCTACAATGAGCAGTTCTTC	CASSFSGSSYNEQFF
TRBV9	TRBJ2-5	-	-	17	TGTGCCAGCACCATCGGGGGCGAGCAAGGGGGCGAAGAGACCCAGTACTTC	CASTIGGEQGGEETQYF
TRBV30	TRBJ2-3	-	TRBD2	15	TGTGCCTGGGGCGTCGGAGGCGGGGGGGGAGATACGCAGTATTTT	CAWGVGGGGGDTQYF
TRBV6-1	TRBJ2-6	-	-	14	TGTGCCAGCAGTGGGGGGCCCGGGGCCAACGTCCTGACTTTC	CASSGGPGANVLTF
TRBV7-9	TRBJ1-4	-	-	14	TGTGCCAGCAGCTTGGACTCGGTGGCTGAAAAACTGTTTTTT	CASSLDSVAEKLFF
TRBV19	TRBJ1-2	-	TRBD1	17	TGTGCCAGTAGCCCGGAACTGGACAGGGGGCAGGTCTATGGCTACACCTTC	CASSPELDRGQVYGYTF
TRBV4-3	TRBJ2-3	-	TRBD2	16	TGCGCCAGCAGCCAAGAACAGCGGGGGGGCACAGATACGCAGTATTTT	CASSQEQRGGTDTQYF
TRBV7-2	TRBJ1-2	-	-	16	TGTGCCAGCAGCCCCACCGAGTCGGGGACTAGATATGGCTACACCTTC	CASSPTESGTRYGYTF
TRBV7-2	TRBJ2-7	-	TRBD1	14	TGTGCCAGCAGCTTGGACAGGGGTTACTACGAGCAGTACTTC	CASSLDRGYYEQYF
TRBV2	TRBJ2-3	-	-	12	TGTGCCAGCGGTCGGGAGACAGATACGCAGTATTTT	CASGRETDTQYF
TRBV11-2	TRBJ2-1	-	-	16	TGTGCCAGCAGCTTAATCGGGGGAGGCCTCTACAATGAGCAGTTCTTC	CASSLIGGGLYNEQFF